This T cell receptor (beta chain) was identified in a study of beta chain features in type 1 diabetes. Points from the study as a whole: More deletions and fewer insertions at VDJ junctions were seen in type 1 diabetes patients. When Type 1 diabetes patients were examined, their TCRB CDR3s proved moderately but significantly shorter in all four CD4+ subsets.

The sequenced template was cDNA made from the entire isolated RNA. Assay used: immunoSEQ multiplex PCR; TCRdb lists only in-frame clones, some missing. This sample yields more than 100,000 clones, of which roughly 28% are seen a single time; approximately 0.5% belongs to the top ten. As for this clone: What it recognizes is unknown. Other DNA sequences in this sample translate to the same CDR3.

V lost 2 bases and J 5 bases, leaving 15 bases between the germline ends. CDR1 is MGHRA and CDR2 is YSYEKL in the germline V gene. This CDR3 spans 15 amino acids. The sample was central memory CD4+ T cells from blood. The chain combines TRBV4-1 with TRBJ1-1, with a weak D call TRBD1 (5 bases). The TCR was taken from a woman aged 18-29 years with type 1 diabetes. Here the CDR3 DNA reads TGCGCCAGCAGCCAACCAACCTCCGGGGGGACTGAAGCTTTCTTT. It translates to CASSQPTSGGTEAFF.